This T cell receptor (beta chain) was captured by sequencing in a study of OX40 agonist ivuxolimab in advanced cancers. V lost 2 bases and J lost 0, with 11 bases in between. From germline, CDR1 is SGHAT and CDR2 FQNNGV. The CDR3 has 16 amino acids. This clone was counted a single time. Method: immunoSEQ multiplex PCR; TCRdb's copy keeps in-frame clones and lacks some. This table has roughly 60,000 clones, 84% appearing once. The origin of this receptor is an adult with an advanced solid tumor such as melanoma, head and neck, liver or kidney cancer. The sample was CD4+ or CD8+ T cells sorted from blood, taken in a trial of the OX40 agonist ivuxolimab. The chain carries TRBV11-2 and TRBJ2-4, with D perhaps matching TRBD1 (6 bases). The CDR3: CASSLSWGLAKNIQYF. CDR3 in DNA: TGTGCCAGCAGCTTAAGTTGGGGGCTAGCCAAAAACATTCAGTACTTC.